Sequencing of this T cell receptor beta chain was carried out in a study of CD8 T cells in ankylosing spondylitis. The CDR3 spans 17 residues. Germline CDR1 and CDR2: LGHDT and YNNKEL (reference sequence). Between the trimmed V and J ends, which lost 3 bases and 4 bases, there was a span of 19 bases. TCRdb redid the calling of the 5' RACE reads with MiXCR, one entry per CDR3 protein. There are roughly 260,000 distinct CDR3 sequences in the sample; 15% to 20% occur only once, and less than 9% lies in the top ten. This clonotype has just a few counts. The sequence derives from a male donor with ankylosing spondylitis or in good health (not recorded which). Material: blood, either unsorted or a sorted T cell fraction (not recorded which). V is TRBV3-1 and J is TRBJ1-3, with D possibly being TRBD1 (6 bases). This chain's CDR3 is CASSHSHRALRGNTIYF. The CDR3 nucleotides read TGTGCCAGCAGCCATTCCCACAGGGCACTTCGGGGAAACACCATATATTTT.